This TCR beta chain was retrieved from a study of lung T cells in sarcoidosis with Löfgren's syndrome. Overall study context: Analyses focused on Löfgren's syndrome patients.

Judged by abundance, this clonotype is medium-sized. Its specificity is unknown. The study's findings and limits: In alpha-beta pairs, TRAV12-1 favored TRBV2, and their CDR3s were homologous. Löfgren's syndrome patients reportedly showed greatest TRAV12-1 and TRBV2 expansion versus controls. Multiple Löfgren's syndrome patients reportedly shared TRAV12-1 and TRBV2 CDR3 motifs.

The V segment lost 5 bases and the J segment 7 bases; nucleotides outside the gene matches: 11. The CDR3 consists of 15 residues. Germline V gene sequence: CDR1 MNHEY, CDR2 SMNVEV (reference sequence). TCRdb recomputed calls from the reads with MiXCR, one row per CDR3 protein. The sample includes 15,000 to 25,000 distinct CDR3 sequences, roughly a fifth of them seen just once. Material for sequencing was CD4+ T cells from bronchoalveolar lavage. The TCR sequence derives from a human donor with sarcoidosis (Löfgren's syndrome or another form), or a control subject (not recorded which). The chain employs TRBV27 and TRBJ2-1; 7 bases agree with TRBD1. CDR3 amino acids: CASSRTGSRHNEQFF. In nucleotides, the CDR3 is TGTGCCAGCAGTCGGACAGGTTCGAGACATAATGAGCAGTTCTTC.